The rows below give T cell receptor beta chains drawn from one sample of a study of metastatic and nonmetastatic thyroid tumors. MiXCR re-clonotyped the PCR reads for TCRdb. The sample contains approximately 4,000 clones, approximately 40% of which appear only once. Material: tumor tissue. These receptors all stem from a male donor with papillary thyroid cancer or a benign thyroid nodule (not recorded which). Some clones in this sample may be carry-over from other donors' samples. The CDR3 runs from the conserved cysteine through the conserved F or W. The D gene is left open where the match is weak. A row's size may be missing; if present it is once, few, many or a size class.

D gene	clone size	V gene	J gene	CDR3 protein	CDR3 DNA
.	.	TRBV11-2	TRBJ1-1	CASSLVRGTLEAFF	TGTGCCAGCAGCTTAGTCAGGGGAACACTTGAAGCTTTCTTT
.	.	TRBV12-3/TRBV12-4	TRBJ2-7	CASSVRDTSYEQYF	TGTGCCAGCAGTGTCCGGGACACCTCCTACGAGCAGTACTTC
.	large	TRBV24-1	TRBJ2-1	CATSRGAGRYNEQFF	TGTGCCACCAGTCGAGGGGCAGGACGTTACAATGAGCAGTTCTTC
TRBD1	many	TRBV6-1	TRBJ2-3	CASRDRGPGDTQYF	TGTGCCAGCAGGGACAGGGGGCCGGGAGATACGCAGTATTTT
TRBD1	many	TRBV6-8	TRBJ1-1	CASRNQTGPDTEAFF	TGTGCCAGCAGGAACCAGACAGGGCCGGACACTGAAGCTTTCTTT
TRBD2	.	TRBV6-1	TRBJ2-7	CASSELAGYEQYF	TGTGCCAGCAGTGAACTAGCGGGGTACGAGCAGTACTTC
.	.	TRBV4-1	TRBJ1-5	CASSQVPGSNQPQHF	TGCGCCAGCAGCCAAGTTCCCGGGAGCAATCAGCCCCAGCATTTT
TRBD1	once	TRBV20-1	TRBJ2-1	CSAPARTGKGMDEQFF	TGCAGTGCTCCCGCCCGGACAGGGAAGGGCATGGATGAGCAGTTCTTC
.	.	TRBV9	TRBJ1-1	CASQGPNTEAFF	TGTGCCAGTCAGGGTCCTAACACTGAAGCTTTCTTT
TRBD1	.	TRBV5-1	TRBJ2-2	CASSLGTGEPGELFF	TGCGCCAGCAGCCTCGGGACAGGGGAACCCGGCGAGCTGTTTTTT
.	.	TRBV27	TRBJ1-5	CASSLTGSSHQPQHF	TGTGCCAGCAGTCTGACAGGATCGAGTCATCAGCCCCAGCATTTT
.	few	TRBV6-6	TRBJ1-6	CASSYGGQGYNSPLHF	TGTGCCAGCAGTTACGGGGGTCAAGGGTATAATTCACCCCTCCACTTT
TRBD1	few	TRBV6-1	TRBJ1-2	CASSDDRERDGYTF	TGTGCCAGCAGTGACGACAGGGAAAGGGATGGCTACACCTTC
.	.	TRBV6-1	TRBJ2-1	CASSALYNEQFF	TGTGCCAGCAGTGCGTTATACAATGAGCAGTTCTTC
TRBD1	.	TRBV11-2	TRBJ2-2	CASRTGRDTGELFF	TGTGCCAGTCGGACAGGTCGGGACACCGGGGAGCTGTTTTTT
.	few	TRBV6-2/TRBV6-3	TRBJ2-2	CASSYANTGELFF	TGTGCCAGCAGTTACGCGAACACCGGGGAGCTGTTTTTT
TRBD1	.	TRBV28	TRBJ1-1	CASSPLDGTATEAFF	TGTGCCAGCAGTCCATTAGATGGGACAGCGACTGAAGCTTTCTTT
.	.	TRBV12-3/TRBV12-4	TRBJ1-3	CASSWTDSGNTIYF	TGTGCCAGCAGTTGGACGGACTCTGGAAACACCATATATTTT
.	.	TRBV6-4	TRBJ1-2	CASGRPTYGYTF	TGTGCCAGCGGCAGGCCCACCTATGGCTACACCTTC
.	few	TRBV6-1	TRBJ2-7	CASGPYEQYF	TGTGCCAGCGGGCCTTACGAGCAGTACTTC
TRBD2	.	TRBV2	TRBJ2-3	CASSVGGSSTDTQYF	TGTGCCAGCAGTGTCGGCGGGAGCAGCACAGATACGCAGTATTTT
.	.	TRBV30	TRBJ1-1	CAWSWDTEAFF	TGTGCCTGGAGTTGGGACACTGAAGCTTTCTTT
TRBD2	few	TRBV12-5	TRBJ2-1	CASAAGADEQFF	TGTGCTAGTGCGGCGGGAGCAGATGAGCAGTTCTTC
.	.	TRBV6-2/TRBV6-3	TRBJ1-6	CASSYAQGPLHF	TGTGCCAGCAGTTACGCACAGGGACCCCTCCACTTT
.	few	TRBV6-1	TRBJ2-1	CATESGFGEQFF	TGTGCCACCGAGTCGGGGTTTGGTGAGCAGTTCTTC
.	.	TRBV6-5	TRBJ2-1	CASSYGRGNEQFF	TGTGCCAGCAGTTACGGGCGAGGGAATGAGCAGTTCTTC
.	.	TRBV5-1	TRBJ2-7	CASSLDPGTYEQYF	TGCGCCAGCAGCTTGGATCCGGGAACCTACGAGCAGTACTTC
TRBD1	.	TRBV5-1	TRBJ2-2	CASSLGDRGLITGELFF	TGCGCCAGCAGCTTGGGGGACAGGGGGCTAATCACCGGGGAGCTGTTTTTT
.	few	TRBV19	TRBJ2-2	CATLGGHGELFF	TGTGCCACCCTGGGTGGCCACGGGGAGCTGTTTTTT
.	.	TRBV12-5	TRBJ1-2	CASGPTTGTYGYTF	TGTGCTAGTGGCCCCACCACAGGGACCTATGGCTACACCTTC
TRBD1	.	TRBV27	TRBJ2-7	CASSGQASSYEQYF	TGTGCCAGCAGCGGACAGGCTAGCTCCTACGAGCAGTACTTC
.	.	TRBV28	TRBJ2-7	CASSLQSSRNEQYF	TGTGCCAGCAGTCTACAGTCCTCTCGGAACGAGCAGTACTTC
.	.	TRBV6-1	TRBJ1-3	CASSLRGAYGGNTIYF	TGTGCCAGCAGCTTAAGAGGGGCCTACGGTGGAAACACCATATATTTT